This entry lists 20 T cell receptor beta chains sequenced from one sample in a study of patients and donors after allogeneic stem cell transplantation. From the RT-PCR reads, TCRdb called clonotypes with MiXCR, one entry per CDR3 protein. The sample holds some 880,000 distinct CDR3 sequences, 15% to 20% seen once. Source material: blood, either unsorted or a sorted T cell fraction (not recorded which). The receptor set was obtained from a human donor who was either an allogeneic HSCT recipient or a stem cell or donor lymphocyte infusion donor (not recorded which). It is not recorded whose cells these are; they may come from a transplant donor.

This clonotype was counted a few times. The V and J genes are TRBV29-1 and TRBJ2-6; weak D call: TRBD2 (6 bases). Germline CDR1 and CDR2: SQVTM and ANQGSEA. V lost 4 bases and J lost 2, with 18 bases in between. There are 17 residues in the CDR3. CDR3 residues: CSVGSRRGGAGANVLTF. DNA of the CDR3: TGCAGCGTTGGATCCCGGCGGGGTGGGGCTGGGGCCAACGTCCTGACTTTC.

This clonotype was recorded a few times. J is TRBJ2-1 and V is TRBV29-1; TRBD2 aligns across 8 bases. J was trimmed by 0 bases and V by 7 bases; bases with no gene match: 5. Germline V gene sequence: CDR1 SQVTM, CDR2 ANQGSEA. This CDR3 is 14 amino acids long. For the CDR3, the DNA is TGCAGCGGATTAGCGGGACTCTCCTACAATGAGCAGTTCTTC. The encoded protein is CSGLAGLSYNEQFF.

This clonotype was observed a few times. The chain recombines TRBV12-3 or TRBV12-4 with TRBJ2-2, with D perhaps matching TRBD1 (8 bases). CDR3 length: 16 residues. Trimming cost V 2 bases and J 4 bases, with 14 bases left between them. CDR3 protein: CASSLRQGRVTGELFF. The CDR3 nucleotides read TGTGCCAGCAGTTTAAGACAGGGGAGGGTCACCGGGGAGCTGTTTTTT.

The chain is built from TRBV15 and TRBJ2-7, with D possibly TRBD1 on 5 matching bases. V was shortened by 0 bases and J by 6 bases, with 15 bases between the two germline ends. The germline gives CDR1 LNHNV, CDR2 YYDKDF (reference sequence). This CDR3 region has 15 residues. The CDR3 DNA sequence: TGTGCCACCAGCAGAGAGGGTCAGGGTTCGGGCGAGCAGTACTTC. Its translation: CATSREGQGSGEQYF.

This clonotype was counted at least ten times. The rearrangement links TRBV7-9 to TRBJ2-7; 7 bases are shared with TRBD1. This CDR3 has 15 amino acids. Per germline, CDR1 SEHNR and CDR2 FQNEAQ (reference sequence). Trimming took 6 bases from V and 1 from J; bases not matched to a gene: 9. The CDR3 spells CASSLRQGSSYEQYF. The CDR3 DNA reads TGTGCCAGCAGTCTACGACAGGGAAGTTCCTACGAGCAGTACTTC.

This chain uses TRBV20-1 with TRBJ2-2; D might be TRBD1 (7 bases). CDR3 length equals 16 residues. Deletions cut 4 bases from V and 4 bases from J, with 19 bases between. Germline CDR1 is DFQATT and CDR2 is SNEGSKA (reference sequence). The DNA of the CDR3 is TGCAGTGCTATGACAGGGCGGAGGGCAAGCACCGGGGAGCTGTTTTTT. Its protein is CSAMTGRRASTGELFF.

The gene calls are TRBV7-2 and TRBJ1-1; no firm D call. Trimming took off 5 bases at V and 5 bases at J, with 15 bases between the two ends. Germline CDR1 and CDR2: SGHTA and FQGNSA. The CDR3 length is 14 residues. The CDR3 loop is CASSPARLGTEAFF. CDR3 nucleotide sequence: TGTGCCAGCAGCCCAGCTCGTCTGGGGACTGAAGCTTTCTTT.

This clonotype appeared a few times. This rearrangement joins TRBV24-1 to TRBJ2-1; a possible D gene is TRBD1 (5 bases). This CDR3 spans 11 amino acids. Germline lookup yields CDR1 KGHDR and CDR2 SFDVKD. The V gene lost 5 bases and the J gene lost 9 bases, with 7 bases spanning the gap. This CDR3 is CATSGGPEQFF. The CDR3 DNA reads as TGTGCCACCAGTGGGGGCCCTGAGCAGTTCTTC.

The chain is built from TRBV7-8 and TRBJ1-6; possible D gene TRBD1, 5 bases. The CDR3 loop spans 13 amino acids. Trimming took 2 bases from V and 13 from J, leaving 12 bases between them. Germline assignment: CDR1 SGHVS and CDR2 FQNEAQ. Written as DNA, the CDR3 is TGTGCCAGCAGCTTAAGGCAGGGTAACCCCCTCCACTTT. Translated: CASSLRQGNPLHF. Combining the CDR3 with reference TRBV7-8 and TRBJ1-6 gives the whole variable domain GAGVSQSPRYKVAKRGQDVALRCDPISGHVSLFWYQQALGQGPEFLTYFQNEAQLDKSGLPSDRFFAERPEGSVSTLKIQRTQQEDSAVYLCASSLRQGNPLHFGNGTRLTVT.

In this sample, this clonotype turned up a few times. The genes are TRBV3-1 and TRBJ2-1, with a tentative D call TRBD2 (5 bases). CDR1 and CDR2 from the germline V gene are LGHDT and YNNKEL (reference sequence). Trimming left V 2 bases short and J 8 bases short, with 25 bases between. The CDR3 extends over 18 amino acids. The CDR3 sequence: CASSQFFPGERRSDEQFF. The CDR3 nucleotides read TGTGCCAGCAGCCAATTTTTCCCCGGGGAGAGGAGAAGCGATGAGCAGTTCTTC.

V gene TRBV7-3 combines with J gene TRBJ2-3, with 10 positions matching TRBD2. Germline loops: CDR1 SGHTA, CDR2 FQGTGA. Unmatched junction bases numbered 7, after V lost 5 bases and J lost 2 bases. The CDR3 runs to 16 residues. CDR3 sequence: CASSPSSGRITDTQYF. The CDR3 DNA is TGTGCCAGCAGCCCGTCTAGCGGGAGAATCACAGATACGCAGTATTTT.

This clonotype has only a few counts. The CDR3 loop reads CASEGREGGDNSPLHF. The CDR3, as DNA: TGTGCCAGCGAGGGGCGAGAGGGAGGAGATAATTCACCCCTCCACTTT. The genes are TRBV9 and TRBJ1-6; the D gene is possibly TRBD1 (5 bases). V was shortened by 7 bases and J by 5 bases, with 19 bases between the two germline ends. The CDR3 runs 16 residues. Germline V CDR1 and CDR2: SGDLS, YYNGEE.

The rearrangement joins TRBV6-1 to TRBJ2-4, with 11 bases that match TRBD1. The CDR3 contains 15 residues. From germline, CDR1 is MNHNS and CDR2 SASEGT. The junction had 8 bases not matched to a gene; V was cut back by 5 bases and J by 8 bases. Here the CDR3 DNA reads TGTGCCAGCAGTCGTGGACAGGGGGCGAAATACATTCAGTACTTC. Translating it yields CASSRGQGAKYIQYF.

The chain employs TRBV7-9 and TRBJ2-3; TRBD2 matches at 7 bases. Trimming took 1 base from V and 2 from J; bases not matched to a gene: 9. The CDR3 has 17 residues. Germline V CDR1 and CDR2: SEHNR, FQNEAQ (reference sequence). The CDR3 region is CASSLGWSGAYTDTQYF. CDR3 sequence (DNA): TGTGCCAGCAGCTTAGGGTGGAGCGGGGCCTACACAGATACGCAGTATTTT.

This clonotype turned up a few times. The gene calls are TRBV20-1 and TRBJ1-2; D might be TRBD1 (6 bases). This CDR3 is built from 17 residues. The germline V and J ends were trimmed by 3 bases and 6 bases, with 26 bases remaining between them. The V gene's germline CDR1 is DFQATT and CDR2 SNEGSKA (reference sequence). CDR3 coding DNA: TGCAGTGCTAGGGGGCCCCAACCGGGACAACGGGGGGATGGCTACACCTTC. This translates into CSARGPQPGQRGDGYTF.

The chain recombines TRBV9 with TRBJ1-3; D not resolved. Germline V gene data show CDR1 as SGDLS and CDR2 as YYNGEE. This CDR3 contains 16 residues. V lost 1 base to trimming and J lost 4 bases, with 15 bases between them. The CDR3 nucleotides are TGTGCCAGCAGCGTATCCCCCTCTGGGCTCGGAAACACCATATATTTT. Protein sequence: CASSVSPSGLGNTIYF.

The V gene is TRBV7-3, the J gene TRBJ1-1; TRBD1 aligns across 11 bases. Germline CDR1 is SGHTA and CDR2 is FQGTGA. The CDR3 extends over 17 amino acids. With V trimmed by 0 bases and J by 4 bases, 7 bases remained unmatched. CDR3 in amino acids: CASSLTGQGAVGTEAFF. CDR3 in DNA: TGTGCCAGCAGCTTAACCGGACAGGGGGCTGTTGGCACTGAAGCTTTCTTT.

V and J are TRBV7-2 and TRBJ2-2; the D is unclear. V was clipped by 5 bases and J by 5 bases, with 15 bases between them. CDR1 SGHTA and CDR2 FQGNSA come from the germline V gene. The CDR3 is 15 residues long. CDR3 protein: CASSPRRVSTGELFF. CDR3 DNA: TGTGCCAGCAGCCCCCGCCGGGTCTCTACCGGGGAGCTGTTTTTT.

Regarding this clonotype: An end of the junction differs from the germline gene, which may be a read error. V usage is TRBV7-2 and J usage is TRBJ2-3; 11 positions match TRBD2. Germline-derived CDR1 and CDR2 are SGHTA and FQGNSA. There are 15 residues in the CDR3. CDR3 amino acids: CASSIAGGQGDTQYF. The CDR3 DNA follows: TGTGCCAGCAGCATAGCGGGGGGGCAAGGAGATACGCAGTATTTT.

This clonotype was seen ten or more times. The chain is built from TRBV2 and TRBJ2-5; TRBD1 agrees at 9 bases. Losses at the gene ends were 4 bases for V and 5 bases for J; bases not matched to a gene: 8. The length of the CDR3 is 15 residues. Per germline, CDR1 SNHLY and CDR2 FYNNEI. CDR3 protein: CASSGAQGAGETQYF. Here the CDR3 DNA reads TGTGCCAGCAGTGGAGCACAGGGGGCAGGGGAGACCCAGTACTTC.